This T cell receptor beta chain was retrieved from a study of T-cell memory formation after mild COVID-19. Study results and limitations: Memory from before infection featured some responding clones, which suggests cross-reactive memory joined.

The CDR3 consists of 16 residues. V was clipped by 4 bases and J by 6 bases, with 21 bases between them. 5'RACE primed at constant segments yielded TCR alpha and TCR beta cDNA libraries bearing sample barcodes and UMIs. TCRdb re-analysed the 5' RACE reads in MiXCR, keeping a single row per CDR3 protein. The data hold some 48,000 distinct CDR3 sequences, with around a quarter observed a single time. In its sample, this clonotype was seen a few times. Its cognate antigen is unknown. The chain has TRBV12-3 or TRBV12-4 and TRBJ1-2; D ambiguous. The clonotype comes from a young man who had mild COVID-19 (a few samples of this study predate the infection). Cell type and time point are not known. The sequencing input was PBMCs or a T cell subset sorted from them (not recorded which). The CDR3 protein is CASSSGAGINEDGYTF. In nucleotides, the CDR3 is TGTGCCAGCAGTTCGGGTGCAGGTATCAACGAGGATGGCTACACCTTC.